This T cell receptor (beta chain) was profiled in a study of T-cell memory formation after mild COVID-19. Looking at the study overall: Each donor largely had its own TCR clusters. Overall study findings and caveats: The second-wave clones peaking on day 37 were not confirmed as SARS-CoV-2-specific.

The CDR3 is 16 residues long. Unmatched junction bases numbered 5, after V lost 4 bases and J lost 5 bases. Germline lookup yields CDR1 ENHRY and CDR2 SYGVKD. In TCRdb, the 5' RACE reads were re-called with MiXCR into one record per CDR3 protein. The sample consists of around 200,000 distinct CDR3 sequences, more than 15% of them appearing once. This clonotype was seen a few times. Its matching antigen is unknown. This sequence joins TRBV10-3 and TRBJ1-6; 10 nucleotides align to TRBD1. Sample: PBMCs or a T cell subset sorted from them (not recorded which). The clonotype comes from an adult woman who had mild COVID-19 (a few samples of this study predate the infection). Cell type and time point are not known. The CDR3 nucleotides read TGTGCCATCAGTGTTAGGACAGGGGGTGATAATTCACCCCTCCACTTT. This sequence encodes CAISVRTGGDNSPLHF.